This is a list of T cell receptor beta chains from one sample in a study of blood T cells in healthy people across ages. TCRdb re-analysed the 5' RACE reads in MiXCR, keeping a single row per CDR3 protein. The table has 1.5 million to 2 million distinct CDR3 sequences, around 42% seen once. The specimen was blood. These receptors originate from a human donor in good health. The CDR3 runs from the conserved cysteine through the conserved F or W.

v_call cdr3_aa
TRBV5-1 CASSRAQAYNEQFF
TRBV20-1 CSARKEGEGARNIQYF
TRBV7-2 CASSRETGGYTDTQYF
TRBV28 CASSLPPGTLTTNEKLFF
TRBV6-1 CASSALDNPYEQYF
TRBV9 CASSVPPFEEQYF
TRBV12-3/TRBV12-4 CASRKPGLAKETQYF
TRBV10-2 CASSESRAGGDGANVLTF
TRBV2 CASSDFQGLSYNEQFF
TRBV7-2 CATTANTGELFF
TRBV7-2 CASSLALVGDPSGANVLTF
TRBV2 CASSRTGSGTEAFF
TRBV7-2 CASNHGGGGETQYF
TRBV11-1 CASSLRRGVYNEQFF
TRBV12-3/TRBV12-4 CASSLAQAYRPITDAQYF
TRBV4-2 CASSQPTGVDIEQYF
TRBV9 CASSLDSGLAGGNEQYF
TRBV9 CASSLQGRPNYGYTF
TRBV5-1 CASSAGTLTGETQYF
TRBV29-1 CSVGIPGQGNGYTF
TRBV7-9 CASSSWAADNSPLHF
TRBV5-1 CASNLTAGDGGYTF
TRBV20-1 CSAPVGGYTDTQYF
TRBV15 CATSIMTPPYEQYF
TRBV6-6 CASSGLPGPSQETQYF
TRBV7-8 CASSLEGLAGGNIQYF
TRBV15 CATSGHQYTDTQYF
TRBV30 CAWSVRAEGYGYTF
TRBV15 CATSWTTQEKLFF
TRBV25-1 CASSDPFQGSPLHF
TRBV11-1 CASSLNREGWNYGYTF
TRBV20-1 CSASDGGTLNEQFF
TRBV29-1 CSVVGQENTEAFF
TRBV2 CASRGTGDTQYF
TRBV7-9 CASSRTIGREVYNEQFF
TRBV6-2/TRBV6-3 CASGVAGAALYGYTF
TRBV11-3 CASSLGGHGNEQFF
TRBV20-1 CSARDQASGGPTQETQYF
TRBV10-3 CAIGQGSREQYF
TRBV7-2 CASSGRTGFLETQYF
TRBV6-1 CASSGGSGGRREQYF
TRBV7-8 CASRRDRVENIQYF
TRBV4-2 CASSHEQGVDSPLHF
TRBV7-2 CASSWTSGGADTQYF
TRBV7-2 CASSLMSRSAGELFF
TRBV9 CASSPQVGLNTEAFF
TRBV27 CASSYLFASSPDTQYF
TRBV2 CASSISRGYTF
TRBV7-2 CASSLLQGEDSPLHF
TRBV27 CASSAGRTGGYGYTF
TRBV5-5 CASSGTWTEDYGYTF
TRBV5-1 CASSLGEVGTEAFF
TRBV6-5 CASSLDGTANSPLHF
TRBV20-1 CSSLRRGPYQPQHF
TRBV6-5 CASGRPRENSPLHF
TRBV2 CASGGQWDTQYF
TRBV24-1 CATSDLTYNEQFF
TRBV20-1 CSARDPGGDSTDTQYF
TRBV11-2 CASSSRSGGEQYF